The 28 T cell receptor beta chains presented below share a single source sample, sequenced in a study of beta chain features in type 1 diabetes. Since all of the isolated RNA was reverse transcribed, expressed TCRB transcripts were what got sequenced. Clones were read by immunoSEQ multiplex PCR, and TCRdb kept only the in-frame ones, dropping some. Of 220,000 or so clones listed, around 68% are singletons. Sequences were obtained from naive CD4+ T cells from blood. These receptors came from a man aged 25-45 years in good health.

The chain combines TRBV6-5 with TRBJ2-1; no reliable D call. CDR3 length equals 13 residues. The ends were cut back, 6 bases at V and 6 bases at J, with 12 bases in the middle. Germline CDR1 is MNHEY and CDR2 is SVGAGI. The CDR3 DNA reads TGTGCCAGCAGCTCCTGGCCGGGCAATGAGCAGTTCTTC. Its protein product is CASSSWPGNEQFF.

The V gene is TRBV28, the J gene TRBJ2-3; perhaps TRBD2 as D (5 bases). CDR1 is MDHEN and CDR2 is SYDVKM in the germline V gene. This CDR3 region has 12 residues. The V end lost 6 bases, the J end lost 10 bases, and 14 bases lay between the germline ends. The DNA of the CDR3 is TGTGCCAGCAGCCTTACGAGGGAGTCGCAGTATTTT. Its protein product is CASSLTRESQYF.

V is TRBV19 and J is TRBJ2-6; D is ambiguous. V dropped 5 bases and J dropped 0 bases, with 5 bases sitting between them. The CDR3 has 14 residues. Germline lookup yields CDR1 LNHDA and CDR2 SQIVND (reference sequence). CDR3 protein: CASSPVSGANVLTF. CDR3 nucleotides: TGTGCCAGTAGTCCCGTCTCTGGGGCCAACGTCCTGACTTTC.

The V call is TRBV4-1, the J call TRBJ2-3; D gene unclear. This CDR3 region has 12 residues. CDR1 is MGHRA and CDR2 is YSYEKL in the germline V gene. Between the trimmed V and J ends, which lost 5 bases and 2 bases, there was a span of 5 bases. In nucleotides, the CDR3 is TGCGCCAGCAGCTCCCACACAGATACGCAGTATTTT. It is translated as CASSSHTDTQYF.

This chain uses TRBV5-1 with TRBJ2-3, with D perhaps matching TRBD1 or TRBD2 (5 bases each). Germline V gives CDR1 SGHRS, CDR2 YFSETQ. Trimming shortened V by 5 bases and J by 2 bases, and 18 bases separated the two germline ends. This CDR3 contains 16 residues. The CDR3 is CASRSTGRGPTDTQYF. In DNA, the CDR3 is TGCGCCAGCAGGTCCACTGGACGGGGACCCACAGATACGCAGTATTTT.

DNA for the CDR3: TGTGCCAGCAGCTCCAGGGGCGACACAGATACGCAGTATTTT. Protein product: CASSSRGDTDTQYF. V and J are TRBV11-2 and TRBJ2-3; a possible D gene is TRBD1 (6 bases). The CDR3 sequence is 14 residues long. The germline V gene has CDR1 SGHAT and CDR2 FQNNGV. The V end was cut by 4 bases, the J end by 2 bases, with 10 bases between.

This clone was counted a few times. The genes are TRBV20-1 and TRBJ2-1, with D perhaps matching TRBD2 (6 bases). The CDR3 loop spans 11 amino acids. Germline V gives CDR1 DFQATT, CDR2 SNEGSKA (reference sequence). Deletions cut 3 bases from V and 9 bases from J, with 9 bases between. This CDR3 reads CSASAGLEQFF. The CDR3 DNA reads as TGCAGTGCTAGCGCGGGGCTTGAGCAGTTCTTC.

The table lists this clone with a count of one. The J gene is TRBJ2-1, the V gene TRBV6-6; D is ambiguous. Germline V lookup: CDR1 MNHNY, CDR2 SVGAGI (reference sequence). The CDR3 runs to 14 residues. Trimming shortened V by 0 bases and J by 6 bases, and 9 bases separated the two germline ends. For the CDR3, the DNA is TGTGCCAGCAGTTACTCGAGTAAGGGCAATGAGCAGTTCTTC. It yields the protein CASSYSSKGNEQFF.

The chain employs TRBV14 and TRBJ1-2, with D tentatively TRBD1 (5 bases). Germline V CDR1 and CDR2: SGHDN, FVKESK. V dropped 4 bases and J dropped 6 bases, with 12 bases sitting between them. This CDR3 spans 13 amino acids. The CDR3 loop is CASSPRVFHGYTF. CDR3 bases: TGTGCCAGCAGCCCCAGGGTGTTCCATGGCTACACCTTC.

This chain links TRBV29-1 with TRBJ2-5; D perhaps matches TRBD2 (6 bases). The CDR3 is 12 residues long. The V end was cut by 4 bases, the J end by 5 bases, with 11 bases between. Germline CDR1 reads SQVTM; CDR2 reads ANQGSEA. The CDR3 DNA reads TGCAGCGTTGTTGGGGCGGGGGAGACCCAGTACTTC. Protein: CSVVGAGETQYF.

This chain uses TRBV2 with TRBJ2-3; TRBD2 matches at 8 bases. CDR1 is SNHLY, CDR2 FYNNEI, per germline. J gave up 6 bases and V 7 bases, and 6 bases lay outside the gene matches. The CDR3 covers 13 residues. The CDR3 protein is CASTRLAMDTQYF. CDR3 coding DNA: TGTGCCAGCACCCGACTAGCGATGGATACGCAGTATTTT.

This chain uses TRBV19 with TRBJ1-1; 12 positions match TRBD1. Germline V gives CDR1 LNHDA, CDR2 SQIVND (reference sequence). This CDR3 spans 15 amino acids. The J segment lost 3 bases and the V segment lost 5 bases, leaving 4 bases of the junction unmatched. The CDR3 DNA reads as TGTGCCAGTAGTGGGACAGGGGGCTTAGACACTGAAGCTTTCTTT. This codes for CASSGTGGLDTEAFF.

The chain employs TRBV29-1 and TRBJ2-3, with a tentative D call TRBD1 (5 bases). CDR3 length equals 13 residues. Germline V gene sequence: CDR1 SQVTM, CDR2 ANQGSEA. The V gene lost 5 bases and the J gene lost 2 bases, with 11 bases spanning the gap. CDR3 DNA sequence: TGCAGCGTTAAAGGGGTCATCACAGATACGCAGTATTTT. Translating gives CSVKGVITDTQYF.

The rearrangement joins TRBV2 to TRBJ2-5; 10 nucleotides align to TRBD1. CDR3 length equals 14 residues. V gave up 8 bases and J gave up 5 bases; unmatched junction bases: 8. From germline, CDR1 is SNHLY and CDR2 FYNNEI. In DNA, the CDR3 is TGTGCCAGCTTTTGGGACAGGGGTGTGGAGACCCAGTACTTC. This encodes CASFWDRGVETQYF.

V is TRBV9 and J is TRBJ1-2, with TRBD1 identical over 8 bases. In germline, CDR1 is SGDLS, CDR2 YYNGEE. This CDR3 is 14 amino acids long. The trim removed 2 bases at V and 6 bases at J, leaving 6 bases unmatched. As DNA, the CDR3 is TGTGCCAGCAGCGTCCCTAGGACAGGGAATGGCTACACCTTC. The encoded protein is CASSVPRTGNGYTF.

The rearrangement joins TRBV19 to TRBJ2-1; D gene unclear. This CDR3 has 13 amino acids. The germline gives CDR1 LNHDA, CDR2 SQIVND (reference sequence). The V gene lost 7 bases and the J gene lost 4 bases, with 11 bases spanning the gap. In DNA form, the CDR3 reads TGTGCCAGTAAGGAGACGTCTTACAATGAGCAGTTCTTC. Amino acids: CASKETSYNEQFF.

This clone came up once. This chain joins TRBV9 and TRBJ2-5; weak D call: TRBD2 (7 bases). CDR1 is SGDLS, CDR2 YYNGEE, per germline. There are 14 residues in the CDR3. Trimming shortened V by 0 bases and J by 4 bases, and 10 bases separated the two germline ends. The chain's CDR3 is CASSVEGGRETQYF. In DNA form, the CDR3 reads TGTGCCAGCAGCGTAGAGGGGGGGCGAGAGACCCAGTACTTC.

Here the CDR3 DNA reads TGCAGCGGTGCCCTACGGGACCTCATATATTTT. Residues: CSGALRDLIYF. The V and J genes are TRBV29-1 and TRBJ1-3; D is possibly TRBD1 (5 bases). Per the germline V gene, CDR1 is SQVTM and CDR2 is ANQGSEA. CDR3 length equals 11 residues. V was pared by 7 bases and J by 12 bases, with 16 bases between.

The CDR3 DNA follows: TGTGCCTGGAGTGTACTACAACGGACGGAGACCCAGTACTTC. Translating gives CAWSVLQRTETQYF. This chain connects TRBV30 to TRBJ2-5; D remains ambiguous. The CDR3 sequence is 14 residues long. The germline V gene encodes CDR1 GTSNPN and CDR2 SVGIG (reference sequence). V shed 0 bases and J shed 5 bases, with 13 bases lying between them.

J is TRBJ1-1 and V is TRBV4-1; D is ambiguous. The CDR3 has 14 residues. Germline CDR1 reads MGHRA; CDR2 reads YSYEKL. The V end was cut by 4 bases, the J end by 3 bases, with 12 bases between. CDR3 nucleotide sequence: TGCGCCAGCAGCCCCCTCCCCGGACACACTGAAGCTTTCTTT. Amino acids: CASSPLPGHTEAFF.

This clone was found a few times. This chain's CDR3 is CASSKETGLLETQYF. Written as DNA, the CDR3 is TGCGCCAGCAGCAAGGAGACAGGGTTATTGGAGACCCAGTACTTC. The J gene is TRBJ2-5, the V gene TRBV5-1, with 7 positions matching TRBD1. The germline gives CDR1 SGHRS, CDR2 YFSETQ. Losses at the gene ends were 4 bases for V and 5 bases for J; bases not matched to a gene: 11. This CDR3 region has 15 residues.

The chain's CDR3 is CAWTPTPYNEQFF. DNA for the CDR3: TGTGCCTGGACCCCGACCCCGTACAATGAGCAGTTCTTC. J is TRBJ2-1 and V is TRBV30; no clear D. Trimming shortened V by 4 bases and J by 4 bases, and 11 bases separated the two germline ends. Germline CDR1 is GTSNPN and CDR2 is SVGIG (reference sequence). This CDR3 is 13 amino acids long. The variable domain in full, completed from reference TRBV30 and TRBJ2-1, reads SQTIHQWPATLVQPVGSPLSLECTVEGTSNPNLYWYRQAAGRGLQLLFYSVGIGQISSEVPQNLSASRPQDRQFILSSKKLLLSDSGFYLCAWTPTPYNEQFFGPGTRLTVL.

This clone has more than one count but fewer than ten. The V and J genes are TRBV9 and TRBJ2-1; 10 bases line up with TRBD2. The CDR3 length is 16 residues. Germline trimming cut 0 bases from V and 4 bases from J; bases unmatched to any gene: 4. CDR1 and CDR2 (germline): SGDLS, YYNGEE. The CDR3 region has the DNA TGTGCCAGCAGCGTAGTGGCTAGCGGGAGTTACAATGAGCAGTTCTTC. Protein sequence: CASSVVASGSYNEQFF.

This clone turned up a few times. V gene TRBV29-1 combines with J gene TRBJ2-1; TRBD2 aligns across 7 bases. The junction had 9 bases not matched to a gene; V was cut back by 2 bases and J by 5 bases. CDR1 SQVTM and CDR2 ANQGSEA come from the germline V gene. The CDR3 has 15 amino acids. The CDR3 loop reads CSVESRLASNNEQFF. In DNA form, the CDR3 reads TGCAGCGTTGAAAGCCGACTAGCAAGCAACAATGAGCAGTTCTTC.

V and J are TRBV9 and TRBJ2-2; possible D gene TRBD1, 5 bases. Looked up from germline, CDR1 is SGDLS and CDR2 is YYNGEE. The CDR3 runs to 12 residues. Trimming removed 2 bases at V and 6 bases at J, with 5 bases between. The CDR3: CASSVRAGELFF. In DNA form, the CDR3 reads TGTGCCAGCAGCGTCAGGGCCGGGGAGCTGTTTTTT.

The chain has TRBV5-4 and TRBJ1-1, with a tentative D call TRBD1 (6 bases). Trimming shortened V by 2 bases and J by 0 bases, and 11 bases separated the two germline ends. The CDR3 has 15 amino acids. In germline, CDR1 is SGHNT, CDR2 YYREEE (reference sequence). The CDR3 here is CASSLAGQMNTEAFF. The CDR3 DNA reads TGTGCCAGCAGCTTAGCAGGACAGATGAACACTGAAGCTTTCTTT.

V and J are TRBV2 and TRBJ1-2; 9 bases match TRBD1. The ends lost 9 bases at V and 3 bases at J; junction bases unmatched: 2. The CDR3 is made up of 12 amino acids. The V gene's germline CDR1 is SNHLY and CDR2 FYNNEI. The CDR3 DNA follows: TGTGCCAGGGGACAGGGAGACTATGGCTACACCTTC. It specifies CARGQGDYGYTF.

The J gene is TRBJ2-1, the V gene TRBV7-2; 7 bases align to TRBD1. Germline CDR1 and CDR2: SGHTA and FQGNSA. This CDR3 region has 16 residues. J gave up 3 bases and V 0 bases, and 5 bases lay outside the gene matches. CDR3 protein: CASSLAGTVGYNEQFF. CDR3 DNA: TGTGCCAGCAGCTTAGCGGGGACAGTAGGCTACAATGAGCAGTTCTTC.